This TCR beta chain stems from a study of T cells in Graves' hyperthyroidism and ophthalmopathy. Uncontrolled infection, other autoimmune disease, pregnancy or lactation disqualified patients from enrolment. Trimming took 2 bases from V and 0 from J, leaving 11 bases between them. The CDR3 loop spans 15 amino acids. This clonotype turned up a few times. The investigators amplified TCR beta CDR3 regions from RNA transcripts. In the first-round RT-PCR of the TCR CDR3, the HTBI primer set was used. TCRdb used MiXCR to reprocess the multiplex PCR reads, holding one entry per CDR3 protein. The sample gives 600,000 to 900,000 distinct CDR3 sequences, roughly 17% of which show up once; about 8.4% is in the top ten.

The clonotype was recovered from a man aged 18-30 years with Graves' hyperthyroidism. Sequencing was performed on blood. The gene calls are TRBV12-3 or TRBV12-4 and TRBJ2-7; a possible D gene is TRBD2 (5 bases). Here the CDR3 DNA reads TGTGCCAGCAGTTTAAGCGCGGGTGCCTCCTACGAGCAGTACTTC. Translated: CASSLSAGASYEQYF.